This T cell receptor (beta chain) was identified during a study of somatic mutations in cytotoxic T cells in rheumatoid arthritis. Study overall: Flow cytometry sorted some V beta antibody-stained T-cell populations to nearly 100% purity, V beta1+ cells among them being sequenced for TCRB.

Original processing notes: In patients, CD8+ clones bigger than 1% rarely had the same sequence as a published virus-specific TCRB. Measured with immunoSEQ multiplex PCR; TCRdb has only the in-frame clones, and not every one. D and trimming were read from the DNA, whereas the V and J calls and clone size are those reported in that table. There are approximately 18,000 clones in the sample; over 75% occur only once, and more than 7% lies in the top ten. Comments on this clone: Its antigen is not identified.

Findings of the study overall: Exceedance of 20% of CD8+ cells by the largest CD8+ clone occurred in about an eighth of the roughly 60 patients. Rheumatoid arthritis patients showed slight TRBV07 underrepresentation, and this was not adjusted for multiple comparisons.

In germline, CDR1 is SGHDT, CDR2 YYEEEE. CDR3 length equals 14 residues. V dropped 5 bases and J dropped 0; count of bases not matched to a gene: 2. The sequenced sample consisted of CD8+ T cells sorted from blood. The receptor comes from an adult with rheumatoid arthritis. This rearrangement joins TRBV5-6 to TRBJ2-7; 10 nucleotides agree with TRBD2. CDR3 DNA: TGTGCCAGCAGTAGCGGGGGGAGCTCCTACGAGCAGTACTTC. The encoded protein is CASSSGGSSYEQYF.